This T cell receptor beta chain was sequenced for a study of identical twins. Points on this clonotype: Its antigen is unidentified.

The J segment lost 1 base and the V segment lost 4 bases, leaving 6 bases of the junction unmatched. The CDR3 has 15 amino acids. The V gene's germline CDR1 is MGHRA and CDR2 YSYEKL. Broader study findings: Out-of-frame alpha sequences common to twins exhibited an excess of low generation probability. The study found that models underestimated out-of-frame TCR alpha sharing in monozygotic twins. In drawing conclusions, the study used cross-sectional statistical analysis and did not follow the same donors.

Template switching added a universal primer site, and cDNA bore unique molecular identifiers. TCRdb reprocessed the 5' RACE reads via MiXCR and lists one record per CDR3 protein. The top ten clones hold around 8.9% of a sample with more than 200,000 distinct CDR3 sequences, about an eighth of them seen once. V usage is TRBV4-1 and J usage is TRBJ1-1, with 7 nucleotides matching TRBD1. This clonotype was obtained from a woman younger than 35 in good health. What was sequenced was memory (CD45RO+) T cells sorted from blood. The CDR3 loop is CASSRGDRANTEAFF. The CDR3 coding sequence is TGCGCCAGCAGCCGAGGTGACAGGGCGAACACTGAAGCTTTCTTT.